This TCR beta chain originates from a study of control samples from healthy donors and cancer patients. Sequencing used immunoSEQ multiplex PCR; TCRdb keeps in-frame clones, though not all of them. The data show fewer than 200,000 clones, with almost 90% seen just once and 1.1% to 1.5% held by the top ten. This receptor was identified in a woman aged 50 to 60 in good health. Sequencing was performed on blood.

CDR3 loop: CASSDPPGGTNTGELFF. The CDR3 DNA reads TGCGCCAGCAGTGACCCCCCGGGAGGGACGAACACCGGGGAGCTGTTTTTT. The rearrangement joins TRBV10-1 to TRBJ2-2; 8 bases align to TRBD2. Germline V gene data show CDR1 as WNHNN and CDR2 as SYGVQD (reference sequence). V lost 3 bases to trimming and J lost 0 bases; unmatched junction nucleotides: 6. The CDR3 is 17 residues long.